Shown below are 13 T cell receptor beta chains from a single sample sequenced in a study of shared clonotypes between healthy human individuals. Assay: immunoSEQ multiplex PCR; the TCRdb copy retains only in-frame clones and omits some. The repertoire has roughly 2.2 million clones, approximately 93% of them found once; the top ten carry 0.39%. Sequenced input: naive CD4+ T cells from PBMCs. The subset: CD45RA+ positively selected. All receptors derive from a man aged 18 to 30 in good health. Some clones in this sample may be carry-over from other donors' samples.

The genes are TRBV7-9 and TRBJ1-1; D uncertain. Germline V CDR1 and CDR2: SEHNR, FQNEAQ (reference sequence). CDR3 size: 14 residues. Trimming took off 6 bases at V and 0 bases at J, with 11 bases between the two ends. Here the CDR3 reads CASREANMNTEAFF. The CDR3 coding sequence is TGTGCCAGCAGGGAAGCTAATATGAACACTGAAGCTTTCTTT. Filled out from reference TRBV7-9 and TRBJ1-1, the complete variable domain reads DTGVSQNPRHKITKRGQNVTFRCDPISEHNRLYWYRQTLGQGPEFLTYFQNEAQLEKSRLLSDRFSAERPKGSFSTLEIQRTEQGDSAMYLCASREANMNTEAFFGQGTRLTVV.

This clone was found once. The chain recombines TRBV18 with TRBJ2-1; TRBD1 aligns across 11 bases. J was trimmed by 5 bases and V by 3 bases; bases with no gene match: 9. This CDR3 region has 17 residues. Per the germline V gene, CDR1 is KGHSH and CDR2 is LQKENI. The CDR3 DNA follows: TGTGCCAGCTCACCCTCAATGGACAGGGGGCGAAACAATGAGCAGTTCTTC. It codes for CASSPSMDRGRNNEQFF.

The chain carries TRBV25-1 and TRBJ1-5, with D possibly being TRBD1 (5 bases). Trimming removed 0 bases at V and 7 bases at J, with 7 bases between. The CDR3 sequence is 13 residues long. In germline, CDR1 is MGHDK, CDR2 SYGVNS. The CDR3 coding sequence is TGTGCCAGCAGTGAATACGGGACGCAGCCCCAGCATTTT. It yields the protein CASSEYGTQPQHF.

The chain recombines TRBV5-1 with TRBJ1-1; D is unclear. Germline lookup yields CDR1 SGHRS and CDR2 YFSETQ. The germline V and J ends were trimmed by 0 bases and 5 bases, with 14 bases remaining between them. The CDR3 covers 15 residues. The CDR3 DNA reads as TGCGCCAGCAGCTTGGTCGGGGATCGGGGAACTGAAGCTTTCTTT. This codes for CASSLVGDRGTEAFF.

Regarding this clone: Other DNA sequences in this sample translate to the same CDR3. J is TRBJ1-1 and V is TRBV5-1; D is uncertain. Germline V gene data show CDR1 as SGHRS and CDR2 as YFSETQ. Trimming shortened V by 0 bases and J by 3 bases, and 3 bases separated the two germline ends. The CDR3 totals 12 residues. CDR3 residues: CASSLDDTEAFF. The CDR3 DNA follows: TGCGCCAGCAGCTTGGACGACACTGAAGCTTTCTTT.

A single count supports this clone. This chain joins TRBV6-5 and TRBJ2-3; D might be TRBD2 (6 bases). Germline CDR1 is MNHEY and CDR2 is SVGAGI. CDR3 length: 15 amino acids. V lost 3 bases and J 2 bases, leaving 12 bases between the germline ends. The CDR3 region has the DNA TGTGCCAGCAGTTATATCACGGGAGTCACAGATACGCAGTATTTT. Encoded protein: CASSYITGVTDTQYF.

The J gene is TRBJ2-4, the V gene TRBV2; either TRBD1 or TRBD2 may supply D (5 bases each). Germline assignment: CDR1 SNHLY and CDR2 FYNNEI. This CDR3 region has 18 residues. Trimming pared 0 bases from V and 0 bases from J, leaving 15 bases between. This chain's CDR3 is CASSEALGRPLAKNIQYF. The DNA of the CDR3 is TGTGCCAGCAGTGAAGCGCTGGGACGGCCTCTAGCCAAAAACATTCAGTACTTC.

The chain employs TRBV6-4 and TRBJ2-3, with D possibly matching TRBD2 (5 bases). The germline V gene has CDR1 MRHNA and CDR2 SNTAGT. The germline V and J ends were trimmed by 3 bases and 5 bases, with 9 bases remaining between them. The CDR3 covers 13 residues. The CDR3 DNA follows: TGTGCCAGCAGTGAGGAACGGGGAGATACGCAGTATTTT. It yields the protein CASSEERGDTQYF.

The chain combines TRBV5-6 with TRBJ1-1; D not certain. The germline V gene encodes CDR1 SGHDT and CDR2 YYEEEE. Trimming pared 4 bases from V and 1 base from J, leaving 11 bases between. CDR3 length: 14 amino acids. The CDR3 spells CASSPYWENTEAFF. In nucleotides, the CDR3 is TGTGCCAGCAGCCCGTATTGGGAGAACACTGAAGCTTTCTTT.

This sequence joins TRBV6-6 and TRBJ2-7; 8 bases fit TRBD2. CDR3 length: 16 residues. V gave up 2 bases and J gave up 1 base; unmatched junction bases: 7. The germline V gene encodes CDR1 MNHNY and CDR2 SVGAGI (reference sequence). The CDR3 protein is CASSYESGSRSYEQYF. CDR3 nucleotides: TGTGCCAGCAGTTACGAGAGCGGGAGTCGGTCCTACGAGCAGTACTTC.

This clone was seen only a few times. V and J are TRBV5-4 and TRBJ1-1; D uncertain. CDR3 length: 15 residues. V dropped 2 bases and J dropped 1 base, with 12 bases sitting between them. Germline V CDR1 and CDR2: SGHNT, YYREEE (reference sequence). The CDR3, as DNA: TGTGCCAGCAGCTTTTTCCGAAGGGAGAACACTGAAGCTTTCTTT. Translated, it gives CASSFFRRENTEAFF.

The chain recombines TRBV5-4 with TRBJ1-1; TRBD1 aligns across 7 bases. The CDR3 covers 15 residues. V lost 3 bases to trimming and J lost 7 bases; unmatched junction nucleotides: 12. Germline V gives CDR1 SGHNT, CDR2 YYREEE (reference sequence). CDR3 bases: TGTGCCAGCAGCTCAACACAGGGGACAAGGGTTGAAGCTTTCTTT. This gives the protein CASSSTQGTRVEAFF.

The chain employs TRBV18 and TRBJ1-3; 9 bases are shared with TRBD1. The CDR3 loop spans 16 amino acids. J was trimmed by 2 bases and V by 0 bases; bases with no gene match: 2. The V gene's germline CDR1 is KGHSH and CDR2 LQKENI. As DNA, the CDR3 is TGTGCCAGCTCACCACCGAGACAGGGGGCTGGAAACACCATATATTTT. This translates into CASSPPRQGAGNTIYF.